This T cell receptor beta chain was retrieved from a study of T cells in Graves' hyperthyroidism and ophthalmopathy. General study results and limits: The model identified upcoming ophthalmopathy a median 6.5 months ahead of onset.

V was pared by 4 bases and J by 0 bases, with 14 bases between. In germline, CDR1 is DFQATT, CDR2 SNEGSKA (reference sequence). CDR3 length: 15 residues. Patients were aged 18 to 65, had disease duration under 2 months, and had newly diagnosed hyperthyroidism. Used for diagnoses were clinical symptoms, serum thyroxine and TRAb, thyroid ultrasound and orbital computed tomography. Using RNA transcripts as the source, TCR beta CDR3 regions were amplified. HTBI primers were used for first-round RT-PCR of the TCR CDR3. TCRdb reprocessed the multiplex PCR reads with MiXCR, giving one entry per CDR3 protein. The sample contains around 350,000 distinct CDR3 sequences, approximately 13% of which appear only once. With respect to this clonotype: The antigen is not known.

The sample comprised blood. The receptor was derived from a woman in her late teens or twenties with Graves' hyperthyroidism. The chain employs TRBV20-1 and TRBJ2-3; D could derive from TRBD1 or TRBD2 (5 bases each). CDR3 loop: CSANPRGFSTDTQYF. DNA for the CDR3: TGCAGTGCTAACCCGAGGGGTTTTAGCACAGATACGCAGTATTTT.